A single sample is the source of the 19 T cell receptor beta chains below, sequenced in a study of shared clonotypes between healthy human individuals. TCRdb's copy holds only in-frame clones and misses some; the assay was immunoSEQ multiplex PCR. The table shows under 600,000 clones, with about 97% occurring only once. Specimen: naive CD4+ T cells sorted from blood. The subset: CD45RA+ positively selected. The receptor set was obtained from a woman in her 30s in good health.

In this sample, this clone turned up once. V and J are TRBV5-1 and TRBJ2-1; D is possibly TRBD2 (6 bases). The CDR3 runs to 15 residues. V lost 4 bases, J lost 0 bases, and 11 bases lay in between. Germline assignment: CDR1 SGHRS and CDR2 YFSETQ. The CDR3 region is CASSKTSLSYNEQFF. The CDR3 bases are TGCGCCAGCAGCAAAACTAGCCTCTCCTACAATGAGCAGTTCTTC.

This clone has a single count. This chain connects TRBV6-9 to TRBJ2-5; 8 bases match TRBD1. The V segment lost 6 bases and the J segment 5 bases; nucleotides outside the gene matches: 23. Germline-derived CDR1 and CDR2 are MNHGY and SVAAGI. This CDR3 region has 19 residues. CDR3 protein: CASSPPGTVAGGVMETQYF. The CDR3 DNA follows: TGTGCCAGCAGCCCCCCGGGGACGGTTGCAGGGGGCGTTATGGAGACCCAGTACTTC.

This chain uses TRBV6-5 with TRBJ1-3, with D unclear. In germline, CDR1 is MNHEY, CDR2 SVGAGI. V was pared by 7 bases and J by 12 bases, with 16 bases between. The CDR3 sequence is 12 residues long. CDR3 protein: CASTYQGLHIYF. Written as DNA, the CDR3 is TGTGCCAGCACCTATCAAGGACTTCACATATATTTT.

The rearrangement joins TRBV20-1 to TRBJ2-2; a weak D match, TRBD1 (5 bases). Germline CDR1 DFQATT, CDR2 SNEGSKA (reference sequence). The CDR3 sequence is 11 residues long. The ends were cut back, 4 bases at V and 6 bases at J, with 6 bases in the middle. The CDR3 is CSAIGAGELFF. The CDR3 DNA reads as TGCAGTGCTATAGGGGCCGGGGAGCTGTTTTTT.

The gene calls are TRBV28 and TRBJ1-4; no firm D call. Germline CDR1 MDHEN, CDR2 SYDVKM. The CDR3 runs to 15 residues. V lost 5 bases to trimming and J lost 4 bases, with 14 bases between them. This CDR3 is CASSLGGRVNEKLFF. The CDR3 coding sequence is TGTGCCAGCAGTCTCGGAGGACGGGTTAATGAAAAACTGTTTTTT.

V and J are TRBV29-1 and TRBJ2-7; no reliable D call. This CDR3 is 14 amino acids long. Germline V gene sequence: CDR1 SQVTM, CDR2 ANQGSEA. V was cut by 5 bases and J by 4 bases, with 18 bases left in between. In nucleotides, the CDR3 is TGCAGCGTTCTCTCCCCGGCGGAAGCTTACGAGCAGTACTTC. Translating gives CSVLSPAEAYEQYF.

The gene calls are TRBV6-1 and TRBJ2-7; possibly TRBD2 for D (5 bases). Trimming shortened V by 1 base and J by 3 bases, and 13 bases separated the two germline ends. The CDR3 contains 15 residues. Germline CDR1 reads MNHNS; CDR2 reads SASEGT. The CDR3 DNA is TGTGCCAGCAGTGAAGGCGGTGGCAGCGGCTACGAGCAGTACTTC. This gives the protein CASSEGGGSGYEQYF.

The chain couples TRBV11-3 to TRBJ2-7, with TRBD1 identical over 9 bases. Germline values: CDR1 SGHNT, CDR2 YENEEA. This CDR3 contains 15 residues. J lost 2 bases, V lost 8 bases, and 10 bases had no gene match. The CDR3 sequence: CASSEGQGPPYEQYF. CDR3 nucleotide sequence: TGTGCCAGCTCGGAGGGACAGGGCCCTCCCTACGAGCAGTACTTC.

V and J are TRBV27 and TRBJ1-2, with D perhaps TRBD1 (5 bases). The CDR3 length is 13 residues. From germline, CDR1 is MNHEY and CDR2 SMNVEV (reference sequence). The V end lost 2 bases, the J end lost 4 bases, and 8 bases lay between the germline ends. CDR3 in DNA: TGTGCCAGCAGTTTAATTGGGGGCTATGGCTACACCTTC. Translated: CASSLIGGYGYTF.

The gene calls are TRBV5-4 and TRBJ2-1, with D tentatively TRBD2 (6 bases). CDR1 is SGHNT and CDR2 is YYREEE in the germline V gene (reference sequence). The CDR3 is 15 amino acids. Trimming shortened V by 9 bases and J by 7 bases, and 23 bases separated the two germline ends. CDR3: CATEGSGVGSNEQFF. Here the CDR3 DNA reads TGTGCCACCGAGGGGTCGGGGGTTGGTTCGAATGAGCAGTTCTTC.

The CDR3 here is CATGGGDATNEKLFF. In nucleotides, the CDR3 is TGTGCCACCGGGGGGGGCGATGCAACTAATGAAAAACTGTTTTTT. The rearrangement uses TRBV28 and TRBJ1-4, with a possible D match to TRBD1 (6 bases). In germline, CDR1 is MDHEN, CDR2 SYDVKM. V was cut by 10 bases and J by 0 bases, with 15 bases left in between. This CDR3 has 15 amino acids.

The chain carries TRBV20-1 and TRBJ1-1; a possible D gene is TRBD1 (6 bases). V shed 8 bases and J shed 3 bases, with 10 bases lying between them. Germline assignment: CDR1 DFQATT and CDR2 SNEGSKA (reference sequence). The CDR3 is 11 amino acids. The CDR3 loop reads CSYRADTEAFF. The CDR3 DNA reads as TGCAGTTACAGGGCAGACACTGAAGCTTTCTTT.

The genes are TRBV2 and TRBJ2-5, with 7 bases that match TRBD2. The tail of the sequence fits TRBJ2-7 better, so the J call may be wrong. There are 12 residues in the CDR3. Germline V gene lookup returns CDR1 SNHLY and CDR2 FYNNEI. The CDR3 nucleotides are TGTGCCAGCAGTGAAGGGACTAGCGAGCAGTACTTC. Translation gives CASSEGTSEQYF.

The chain joins TRBV19 to TRBJ2-3; 10 bases match TRBD2. Germline CDR1 and CDR2: LNHDA and SQIVND (reference sequence). J gave up 6 bases and V 3 bases, and 9 bases lay outside the gene matches. The CDR3 sequence is 16 residues long. CDR3 DNA: TGTGCCAGTAGTATCCAACACAGCGGGAGGGCCGATACGCAGTATTTT. It translates to CASSIQHSGRADTQYF.

This chain uses TRBV2 with TRBJ2-3, with 11 bases lining up with TRBD2. Germline CDR1 and CDR2: SNHLY and FYNNEI. The length of the CDR3 is 14 residues. The trim removed 10 bases at V and 7 bases at J, leaving 10 bases unmatched. The CDR3 region is CATPAGTSGYTQYF. The DNA of the CDR3 is TGTGCCACCCCCGCCGGGACTAGCGGTTATACGCAGTATTTT. The complete variable domain, with remaining parts taken from reference TRBV2 and TRBJ2-3, reads EPEVTQTPSHQVTQMGQEVILRCVPISNHLYFYWYRQILGQKVEFLVSFYNNEISEKSEIFDDQFSVERPDGSNFTLKIRSTKLEDSAMYFCATPAGTSGYTQYFGPGTRLTVL.

J is TRBJ1-6 and V is TRBV14, with D perhaps matching TRBD1 (5 bases). V lost 3 bases, J lost 7 bases, and 16 bases lay in between. Per germline, CDR1 SGHDN and CDR2 FVKESK. There are 16 residues in the CDR3. CDR3 coding DNA: TGTGCCAGCAGCCAGGCCCGGGGCCCGGGCAATTCACCCCTCCACTTT. Translating gives CASSQARGPGNSPLHF.

V usage is TRBV28 and J usage is TRBJ1-5; perhaps TRBD1 as D (5 bases). Germline lookup yields CDR1 MDHEN and CDR2 SYDVKM. The CDR3 totals 13 residues. Trimming took off 5 bases at V and 7 bases at J, with 12 bases between the two ends. CDR3 amino acids: CASSKYPGQPQHF. The CDR3 DNA is TGTGCCAGCAGTAAATACCCAGGGCAGCCCCAGCATTTT. Filled out from reference TRBV28 and TRBJ1-5, the complete variable domain reads DVKVTQSSRYLVKRTGEKVFLECVQDMDHENMFWYRQDPGLGLRLIYFSYDVKMKEKGDIPEGYSVSREKKERFSLILESASTNQTSMYLCASSKYPGQPQHFGDGTRLSIL.

The rearrangement uses TRBV2 and TRBJ2-5; a possible D gene is TRBD2 (5 bases). CDR1 is SNHLY, CDR2 FYNNEI, per germline. Trimming pared 8 bases from V and 1 base from J, leaving 8 bases between. CDR3 length: 12 amino acids. The CDR3 region is CASGRAQETQYF. CDR3 nucleotides: TGTGCCAGCGGGAGAGCCCAAGAGACCCAGTACTTC. The variable domain in full, completed from reference TRBV2 and TRBJ2-5, reads EPEVTQTPSHQVTQMGQEVILRCVPISNHLYFYWYRQILGQKVEFLVSFYNNEISEKSEIFDDQFSVERPDGSNFTLKIRSTKLEDSAMYFCASGRAQETQYFGPGTRLLVL.

The chain uses TRBV6-9 and TRBJ2-7; no firm D call. Trimming stripped 5 bases from V and 4 bases from J, with 6 bases between. The CDR3 loop spans 11 amino acids. The germline CDR1 and CDR2 sequences are MNHGY and SVAAGI. The CDR3 DNA sequence: TGTGCCAGCAGTAATAGGTACGAGCAGTACTTC. It yields the protein CASSNRYEQYF.